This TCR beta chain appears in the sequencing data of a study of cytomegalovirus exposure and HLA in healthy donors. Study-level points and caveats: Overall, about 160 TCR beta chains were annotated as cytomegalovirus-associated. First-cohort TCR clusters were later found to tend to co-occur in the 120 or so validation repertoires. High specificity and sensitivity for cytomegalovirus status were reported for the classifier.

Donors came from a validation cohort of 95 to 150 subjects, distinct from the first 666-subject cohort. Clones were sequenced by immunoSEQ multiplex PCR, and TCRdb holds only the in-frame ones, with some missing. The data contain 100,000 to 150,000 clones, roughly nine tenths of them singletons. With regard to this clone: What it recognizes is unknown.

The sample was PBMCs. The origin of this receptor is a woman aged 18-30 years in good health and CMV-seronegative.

CDR3 sequence (DNA): TGCGCCAGCAGCTCAACAGGTTTAGGGAACACTGAAGCTTTCTTT. Its translation: CASSSTGLGNTEAFF. The V and J genes are TRBV5-1 and TRBJ1-1; a possible D gene is TRBD1 (5 bases). This CDR3 comprises 15 residues. The germline V and J ends were trimmed by 3 bases and 1 base, with 13 bases remaining between them. Germline V lookup: CDR1 SGHRS, CDR2 YFSETQ.